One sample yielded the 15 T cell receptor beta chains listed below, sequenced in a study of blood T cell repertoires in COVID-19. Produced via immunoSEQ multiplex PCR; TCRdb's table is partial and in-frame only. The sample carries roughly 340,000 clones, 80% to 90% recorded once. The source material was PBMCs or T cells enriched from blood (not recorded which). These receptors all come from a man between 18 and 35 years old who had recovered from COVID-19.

CDR3 amino acids: CASSPYGLAARDEQFF. The CDR3 DNA sequence: TGTGCCAGCAGCCCATACGGACTAGCGGCGAGGGATGAGCAGTTCTTC. The chain combines TRBV7-3 with TRBJ2-1; 10 bases match TRBD2. The CDR3 is 16 residues long. Germline-derived CDR1 and CDR2 are SGHTA and FQGTGA. V shed 5 bases and J 8 bases; nucleotides not matched to a gene: 12.

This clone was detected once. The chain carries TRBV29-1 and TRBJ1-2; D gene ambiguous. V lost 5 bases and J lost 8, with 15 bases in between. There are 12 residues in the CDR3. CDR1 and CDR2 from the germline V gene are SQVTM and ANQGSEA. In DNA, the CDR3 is TGCAGCGTTTGGGCCCAGGAAACCGGCTACACCTTC. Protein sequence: CSVWAQETGYTF.

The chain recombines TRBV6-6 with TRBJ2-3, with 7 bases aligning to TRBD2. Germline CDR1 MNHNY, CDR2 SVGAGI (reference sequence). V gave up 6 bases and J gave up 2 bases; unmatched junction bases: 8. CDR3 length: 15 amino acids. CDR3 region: CASSPPGRATDTQYF. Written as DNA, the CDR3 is TGTGCCAGCAGCCCCCCTGGGAGGGCCACAGATACGCAGTATTTT.

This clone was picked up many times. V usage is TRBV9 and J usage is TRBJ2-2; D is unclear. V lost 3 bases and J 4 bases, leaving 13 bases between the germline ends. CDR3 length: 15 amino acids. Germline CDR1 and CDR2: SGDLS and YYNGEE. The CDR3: CASSGESEPTGELFF. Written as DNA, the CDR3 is TGTGCCAGCAGCGGTGAATCGGAGCCCACCGGGGAGCTGTTTTTT.

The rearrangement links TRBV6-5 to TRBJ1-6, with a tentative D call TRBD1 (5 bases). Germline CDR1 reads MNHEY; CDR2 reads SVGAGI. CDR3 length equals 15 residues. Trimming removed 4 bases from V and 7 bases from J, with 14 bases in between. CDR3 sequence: CASSLGRGVNSPLHF. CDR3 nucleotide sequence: TGTGCCAGCAGTTTGGGACGGGGGGTCAATTCACCCCTCCACTTT.

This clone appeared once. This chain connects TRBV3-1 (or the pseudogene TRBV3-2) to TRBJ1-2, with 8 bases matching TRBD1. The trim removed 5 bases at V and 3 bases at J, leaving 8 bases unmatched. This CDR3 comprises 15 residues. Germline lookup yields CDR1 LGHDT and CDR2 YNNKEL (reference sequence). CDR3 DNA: TGTGCCAGCAGCTTAGGACAGGGTCATGACTATGGCTACACCTTC. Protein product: CASSLGQGHDYGYTF.

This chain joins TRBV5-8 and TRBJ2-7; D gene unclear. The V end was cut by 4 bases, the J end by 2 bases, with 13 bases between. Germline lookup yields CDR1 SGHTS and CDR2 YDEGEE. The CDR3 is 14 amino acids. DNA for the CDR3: TGTGCCAGCAGCCACGACAAGGCCGCCTACGAGCAGTACTTC. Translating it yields CASSHDKAAYEQYF. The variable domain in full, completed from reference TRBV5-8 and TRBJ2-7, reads EAGVTQSPTHLIKTRGQQATLRCSPISGHTSVYWYQQALGLGLQFLLWYDEGEERNRGNFPPRFSGRQFPNYSSELNVNALELEDSALYLCASSHDKAAYEQYFGPGTRLTVT.

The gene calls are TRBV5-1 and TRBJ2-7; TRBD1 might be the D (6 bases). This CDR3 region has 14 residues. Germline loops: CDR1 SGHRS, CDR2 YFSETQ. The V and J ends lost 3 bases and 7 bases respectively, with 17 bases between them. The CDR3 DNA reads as TGCGCCAGCAGCTCCGGGACACCCCCCCGGGAGCAGTACTTC. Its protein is CASSSGTPPREQYF.

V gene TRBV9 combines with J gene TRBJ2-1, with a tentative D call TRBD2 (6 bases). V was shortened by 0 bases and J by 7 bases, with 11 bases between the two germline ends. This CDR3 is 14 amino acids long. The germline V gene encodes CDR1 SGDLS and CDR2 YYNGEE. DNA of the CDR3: TGTGCCAGCAGCGTAGTAGGAGGGGTTAATGAGCAGTTCTTC. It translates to CASSVVGGVNEQFF.

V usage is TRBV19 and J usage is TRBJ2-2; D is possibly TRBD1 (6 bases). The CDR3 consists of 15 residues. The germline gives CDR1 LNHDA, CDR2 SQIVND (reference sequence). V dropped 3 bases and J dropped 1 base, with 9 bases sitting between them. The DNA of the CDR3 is TGTGCCAGTAGTATTACAGGGTTGAACACCGGGGAGCTGTTTTTT. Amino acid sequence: CASSITGLNTGELFF. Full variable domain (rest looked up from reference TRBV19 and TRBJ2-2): DGGITQSPKYLFRKEGQNVTLSCEQNLNHDAMYWYRQDPGQGLRLIYYSQIVNDFQKGDIAEGYSVSREKKESFPLTVTSAQKNPTAFYLCASSITGLNTGELFFGEGSRLTVL.

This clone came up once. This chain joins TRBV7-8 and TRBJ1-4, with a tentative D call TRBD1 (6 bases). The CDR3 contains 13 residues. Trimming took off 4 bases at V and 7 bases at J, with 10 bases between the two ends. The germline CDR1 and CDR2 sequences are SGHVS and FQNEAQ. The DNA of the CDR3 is TGTGCCAGCAGCTACCCAGGGGCTGAAAAACTGTTTTTT. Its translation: CASSYPGAEKLFF.

The CDR3 region is CSVWDRNTEAFF. The CDR3 DNA is TGCAGCGTTTGGGACAGAAACACTGAAGCTTTCTTT. The rearrangement joins TRBV29-1 to TRBJ1-1; 7 bases are a match to TRBD1. Germline loops: CDR1 SQVTM, CDR2 ANQGSEA. V lost 5 bases to trimming and J lost 2 bases; unmatched junction nucleotides: 2. The CDR3 loop spans 12 amino acids.

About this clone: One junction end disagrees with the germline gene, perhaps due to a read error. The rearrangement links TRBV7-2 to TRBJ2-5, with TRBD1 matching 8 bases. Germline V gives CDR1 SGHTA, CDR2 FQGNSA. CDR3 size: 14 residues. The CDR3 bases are TGTGCCAGCAGCCCACAGAGACAGGGGACCGCCGTCCACTTC. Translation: CASSPQRQGTAVHF.

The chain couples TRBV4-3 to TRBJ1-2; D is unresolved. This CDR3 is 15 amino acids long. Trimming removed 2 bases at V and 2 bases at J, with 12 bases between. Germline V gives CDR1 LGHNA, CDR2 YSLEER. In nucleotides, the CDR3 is TGCGCCAGCAGCCAACCCACGGCAGCGAACTATGGCTACACCTTC. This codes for CASSQPTAANYGYTF.

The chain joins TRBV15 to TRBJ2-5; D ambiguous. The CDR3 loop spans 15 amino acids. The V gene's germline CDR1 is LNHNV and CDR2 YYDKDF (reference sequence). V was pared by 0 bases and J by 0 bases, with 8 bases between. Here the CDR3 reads CATSRERTYQETQYF. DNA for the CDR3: TGTGCCACCAGCAGAGAGCGAACGTACCAAGAGACCCAGTACTTC.